This entry is about one TCR beta chain. TCRdb's table, derived via immunoSEQ multiplex PCR, lists solely in-frame clones and lacks some. Here the sample spans around 55,000 clones, roughly 95% being singletons. The data derive from a study of control samples from healthy donors and cancer patients. Germline assignment: CDR1 SEHNR and CDR2 FQNEAQ (reference sequence). The CDR3 consists of 11 residues. Trimming shortened V by 5 bases and J by 4 bases, and 5 bases separated the two germline ends. Sequencing was performed on blood. This clonotype was obtained from a woman aged 18-35 years in good health. The genes are TRBV7-9 and TRBJ1-1, with D unresolved. CDR3 loop: CASSQSTEAFF. The CDR3, as DNA: TGTGCCAGCAGCCAGAGCACTGAAGCTTTCTTT.